The clone carrying this T cell receptor (beta chain) has more than one count but fewer than ten. Trimming took 5 bases from V and 1 from J, leaving 12 bases between them. This CDR3 is 14 amino acids long. Germline V gene data show CDR1 as SGHRS and CDR2 as YFSETQ. The data originate from a study of T-cell reconstitution after alpha-beta-depleted transplantation in children. The authors prepared the TCRbeta library with unique molecular identifiers. Each CDR3 protein gets one entry after TCRdb re-called the PCR reads with MiXCR. The repertoire holds about 360,000 distinct CDR3 sequences, with about an eighth as singletons.

This receptor was obtained from a human donor who donated a stem cell graft to a child with Fanconi anemia. The chain employs TRBV5-1 and TRBJ2-5, with D possibly being TRBD1 (5 bases). The sequences come from PBMCs, collected from the stem cell graft. For the CDR3, the DNA is TGCGCCAGCAGTACTACGACAGTCCAAGAGACCCAGTACTTC. Its translation: CASSTTTVQETQYF.